In this sample, the clone carrying this T cell receptor (beta chain) turned up once. What it binds is not known. The entry originates in a study of T cell responses to AZD1222 COVID-19 vaccine. In the study overall: Pooled in the analysis were second doses at about 4 or about 12 weeks.

Libraries were prepared by immunoSEQ multiplex PCR; TCRdb keeps only in-frame clonotypes and omits some of them. This repertoire shows 70,000 to 90,000 clones, around 90% found once; its top ten account for around 3%. Trimming shortened V by 0 bases and J by 3 bases, and 9 bases separated the two germline ends. Germline V gene data show CDR1 as KGHSH and CDR2 as LQKENI. CDR3 length: 15 amino acids. Study-level results: Variant regions that are unmutated are reportedly the target of nearly half of spike-specific TCRs.

The receptor was derived from an adult in good health. V and J are TRBV18 and TRBJ1-3, with D perhaps matching TRBD1 (6 bases). Here the sequenced sample was peripheral blood, taken on day 0 of AZD1222 vaccination. CDR3 nucleotide sequence: TGTGCCAGCTCACCACCGGGGGCCAGTGGAAACACCATATATTTT. This sequence encodes CASSPPGASGNTIYF.